These 14 T cell receptor beta chains were all obtained from the same sample, sequenced in a study of cytomegalovirus exposure and HLA in healthy donors. The PCR used 60 Vbeta and 13 Jbeta primers. Sequencing was performed with immunoSEQ multiplex PCR; in TCRdb, only in-frame clones are kept and a portion is missing. The data contain 160,000 or so clones, approximately 77% of them seen just once; the ten biggest clones take up less than 3%. Material for sequencing was PBMCs. The receptor set was obtained from a female donor in good health and CMV-seronegative.

This chain joins TRBV5-1 and TRBJ2-1, with 7 positions matching TRBD1. The germline CDR1 and CDR2 sequences are SGHRS and YFSETQ. CDR3 length: 17 residues. The trim removed 4 bases at V and 5 bases at J, leaving 15 bases unmatched. CDR3 residues: CASSRMLTGLGDNEQFF. CDR3 sequence (DNA): TGCGCCAGCAGCCGGATGCTGACAGGGCTCGGGGACAATGAGCAGTTCTTC.

CDR3 in DNA: TGTGCCACCCGAATTAGGACAGGGGGCACTGAAGCTTTCTTT. As protein: CATRIRTGGTEAFF. This chain joins TRBV10-3 and TRBJ1-1; 10 nucleotides agree with TRBD1. Looked up from germline, CDR1 is ENHRY and CDR2 is SYGVKD. J lost 4 bases, V lost 10 bases, and 9 bases had no gene match. CDR3 size: 14 residues.

The chain is built from TRBV27 and TRBJ2-3; 9 bases agree with TRBD1. The V segment lost 6 bases and the J segment 2 bases; nucleotides outside the gene matches: 3. The CDR3 has 14 residues. Germline loops: CDR1 MNHEY, CDR2 SMNVEV (reference sequence). The CDR3 DNA is TGTGCCAGCAGACGGACAGGGGCCACAGATACGCAGTATTTT. Translation: CASRRTGATDTQYF.

The J gene is TRBJ1-1, the V gene TRBV4-3; 7 bases are a match to TRBD1. Germline loops: CDR1 LGHNA, CDR2 YSLEER. The CDR3 is 16 residues long. V lost 0 bases to trimming and J lost 4 bases; unmatched junction nucleotides: 8. CDR3 region: CASSQDQGGSSTEAFF. CDR3 in DNA: TGCGCCAGCAGCCAAGATCAGGGGGGCTCGAGCACTGAAGCTTTCTTT.

Remarks on this clone: One end of the junction is discordant with germline, which a read error may explain. The chain uses TRBV6-5 and TRBJ1-2, with 9 nucleotides matching TRBD1. In germline, CDR1 is MNHEY, CDR2 SVGAGI. The CDR3 is 15 amino acids. CDR3 bases: TGTGCCGGCAGTACCCGACAGGGGGTAACGTTGGGCTACACCTTC. Its protein product is CAGSTRQGVTLGYTF.

This clone was found a few times. This same CDR3 is encoded by further DNA sequences in the sample. V gene TRBV19 combines with J gene TRBJ1-2, with 9 bases lining up with TRBD1. Germline values: CDR1 LNHDA, CDR2 SQIVND (reference sequence). There are 13 residues in the CDR3. Trimming cost V 6 bases and J 3 bases; bases outside gene matches: 2. CDR3 bases: TGTGCCAGTAGACGGACAGGGGACTATGGCTACACCTTC. This translates into CASRRTGDYGYTF.

This sequence joins TRBV2 and TRBJ2-1; 7 bases fit TRBD2. The germline CDR1 and CDR2 sequences are SNHLY and FYNNEI. V dropped 6 bases and J dropped 4; count of bases not matched to a gene: 9. CDR3 length: 15 residues. The CDR3 bases are TGTGCCAGCAGGCGACTAGCCTTAACATACAATGAGCAGTTCTTC. Its translation is CASRRLALTYNEQFF.

This clone was seen more than once but under ten times. The chain uses TRBV7-2 and TRBJ1-6; D may be TRBD1 (6 bases). The V gene's germline CDR1 is SGHTA and CDR2 FQGNSA. CDR3 length: 14 residues. The V gene lost 5 bases and the J gene lost 5 bases, with 10 bases spanning the gap. CDR3: CASSPGQHNSPLHF. The CDR3 bases are TGTGCCAGCAGCCCTGGACAGCATAATTCACCCCTCCACTTT.

The gene calls are TRBV5-1 and TRBJ1-1; 7 bases line up with TRBD1. The length of the CDR3 is 16 residues. V lost 0 bases and J lost 4; bases outside the gene matches: 9. CDR1 is SGHRS, CDR2 YFSETQ, per germline. The chain's CDR3 is CASSLVPLTGATEAFF. The CDR3 DNA follows: TGCGCCAGCAGCTTGGTCCCCCTAACAGGGGCCACTGAAGCTTTCTTT.

In DNA form, the CDR3 reads TGCGCCAGCAGCTTGGCGGGGGGACTCTTCTATGGCTACACCTTC. It translates to CASSLAGGLFYGYTF. This sequence joins TRBV5-1 and TRBJ1-2; TRBD1 is a possible D gene (5 bases). Germline values: CDR1 SGHRS, CDR2 YFSETQ. CDR3 length: 15 amino acids. Deletions cut 0 bases from V and 4 bases from J, with 13 bases between. The full variable domain, its missing parts supplied by reference TRBV5-1 and TRBJ1-2, is KAGVTQTPRYLIKTRGQQVTLSCSPISGHRSVSWYQQTPGQGLQFLFEYFSETQRNKGNFPGRFSGRQFSNSRSEMNVSTLELGDSALYLCASSLAGGLFYGYTFGSGTRLTVV.

The chain links TRBV18 to TRBJ1-1, with 7 positions matching TRBD1. The junction had 10 bases not matched to a gene; V was cut back by 6 bases and J by 0 bases. CDR1 is KGHSH and CDR2 is LQKENI in the germline V gene. The length of the CDR3 is 16 residues. The CDR3 is CASSIRDSKMNTEAFF. CDR3 coding DNA: TGTGCCAGCTCGATCCGGGACAGCAAGATGAACACTGAAGCTTTCTTT.

The chain combines TRBV7-2 with TRBJ2-3, with TRBD1 identical over 7 bases. CDR1 and CDR2 (germline): SGHTA, FQGNSA. J was trimmed by 1 base and V by 5 bases; bases with no gene match: 6. The CDR3 covers 15 residues. CDR3 sequence (DNA): TGTGCCAGCAGCGTACAGGGGAGAGGCACAGATACGCAGTATTTT. Protein: CASSVQGRGTDTQYF.

This sequence joins TRBV30 and TRBJ1-5; 7 bases are shared with TRBD1. Trimming took 2 bases from V and 2 from J; bases not matched to a gene: 3. CDR1 is GTSNPN and CDR2 is SVGIG in the germline V gene (reference sequence). This CDR3 region has 14 residues. The chain's CDR3 is CAWSHDRGNQPQHF. CDR3 bases: TGTGCCTGGAGTCACGACAGGGGCAATCAGCCCCAGCATTTT.

The J gene is TRBJ2-2, the V gene TRBV18, with TRBD1 matching over 10 bases. CDR3 length: 15 residues. Germline CDR1 and CDR2: KGHSH and LQKENI. Trimming at V came to 4 bases and at J to 7 bases, leaving 6 bases not matched to a gene. CDR3 sequence (DNA): TGTGCCAGCTCACGGGGACAGGGGTCGATCGGGGAGCTGTTTTTT. Protein: CASSRGQGSIGELFF.